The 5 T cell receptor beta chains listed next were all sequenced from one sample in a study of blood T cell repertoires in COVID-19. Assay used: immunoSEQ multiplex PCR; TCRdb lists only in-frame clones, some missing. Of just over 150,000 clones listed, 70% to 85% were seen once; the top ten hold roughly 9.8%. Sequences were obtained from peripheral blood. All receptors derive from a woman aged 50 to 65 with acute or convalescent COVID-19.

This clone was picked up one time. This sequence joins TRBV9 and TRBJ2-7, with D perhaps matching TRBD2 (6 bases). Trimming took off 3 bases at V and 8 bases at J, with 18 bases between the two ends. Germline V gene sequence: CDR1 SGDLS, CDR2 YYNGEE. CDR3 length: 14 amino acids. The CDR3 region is CASSAQRAGAQQYF. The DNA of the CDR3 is TGTGCCAGCAGCGCTCAGCGGGCCGGGGCCCAGCAGTACTTC.

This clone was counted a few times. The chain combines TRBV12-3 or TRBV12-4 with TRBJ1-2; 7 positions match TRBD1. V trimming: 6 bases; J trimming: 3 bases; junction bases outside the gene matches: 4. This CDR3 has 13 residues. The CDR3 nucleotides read TGTGCCAGCAGACTTACAGGGGACTATGGCTACACCTTC. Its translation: CASRLTGDYGYTF.

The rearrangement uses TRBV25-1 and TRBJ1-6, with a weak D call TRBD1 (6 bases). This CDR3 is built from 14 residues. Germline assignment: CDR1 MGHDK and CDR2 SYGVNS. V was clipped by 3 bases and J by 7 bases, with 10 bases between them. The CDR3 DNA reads TGTGCCAGCAGTGACACAGGGTACAATTCACCCCTCCACTTT. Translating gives CASSDTGYNSPLHF.

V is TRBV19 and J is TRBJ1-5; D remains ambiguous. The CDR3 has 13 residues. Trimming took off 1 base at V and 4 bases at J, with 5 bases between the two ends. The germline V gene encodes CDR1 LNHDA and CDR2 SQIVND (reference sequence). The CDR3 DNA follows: TGTGCCAGTAGTATAGTAGTAAATCAGCCCCAGCATTTT. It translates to CASSIVVNQPQHF.

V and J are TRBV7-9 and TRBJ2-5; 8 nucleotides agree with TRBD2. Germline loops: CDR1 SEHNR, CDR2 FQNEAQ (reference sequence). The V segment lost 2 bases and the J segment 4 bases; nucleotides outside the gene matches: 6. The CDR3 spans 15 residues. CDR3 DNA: TGTGCCAGCAGCTTATGGGCGGGAGGAGGAGAGACCCAGTACTTC. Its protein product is CASSLWAGGGETQYF. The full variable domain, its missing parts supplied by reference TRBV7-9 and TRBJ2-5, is DTGVSQNPRHKITKRGQNVTFRCDPISEHNRLYWYRQTLGQGPEFLTYFQNEAQLEKSRLLSDRFSAERPKGSFSTLEIQRTEQGDSAMYLCASSLWAGGGETQYFGPGTRLLVL.